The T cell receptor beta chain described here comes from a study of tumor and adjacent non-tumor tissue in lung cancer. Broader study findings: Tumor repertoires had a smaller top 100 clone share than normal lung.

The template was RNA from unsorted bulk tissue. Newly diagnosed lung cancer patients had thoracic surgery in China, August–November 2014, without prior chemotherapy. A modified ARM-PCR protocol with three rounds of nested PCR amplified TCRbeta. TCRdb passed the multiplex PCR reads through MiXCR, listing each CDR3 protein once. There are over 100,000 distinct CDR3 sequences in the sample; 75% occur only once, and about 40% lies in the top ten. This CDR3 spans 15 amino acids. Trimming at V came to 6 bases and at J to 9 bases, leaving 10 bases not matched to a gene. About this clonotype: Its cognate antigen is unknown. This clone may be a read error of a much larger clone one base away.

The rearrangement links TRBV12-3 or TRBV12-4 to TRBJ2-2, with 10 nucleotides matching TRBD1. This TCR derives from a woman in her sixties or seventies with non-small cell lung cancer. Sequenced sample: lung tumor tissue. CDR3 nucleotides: TGTGCCAGCAGGACCGGGACAGGGGTGACCAGGGAGCTGTTTTTT. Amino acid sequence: CASRTGTGVTRELFF.